Sequencing of this TCR beta chain was carried out in a study of long-term antiretroviral therapy in people with HIV. Study-wide points: Clones expanded before ART dominated the repertoire at all time points. On ART adherence, viral resistance or therapy changes, no data were available.

With survey level as its setting, the immunoSEQ assay was v3.0. Each sample had sequencing targeting about 35,000-50,000 T-cell genomes. The repertoire was sequenced with immunoSEQ multiplex PCR; TCRdb's copy has only in-frame clones and lacks some. The sample has approximately 15,000 clones; 65% to 90% are singletons. There were about 0.95-10 million cryopreserved PBMC in the samples before DNA extraction. Note on this clone: Its antigen is not known.

Per the germline V gene, CDR1 is SNHLY and CDR2 is FYNNEI. Deletions cut 6 bases from V and 2 bases from J, with 14 bases between. This CDR3 is 14 amino acids long. The V and J genes are TRBV2 and TRBJ2-7; D remains unclear. The TCR comes from a man aged 25 to 45 with HIV. The sequencing here drew on unsorted PBMCs, taken 0.4 years after starting antiretroviral therapy. DNA of the CDR3: TGTGCCAGCAGCGATCAGGACGGACCCTACGAGCAGTACTTC. Amino acids: CASSDQDGPYEQYF.